This T cell receptor (beta chain) was recorded in a study of T cells after yellow fever vaccination. In this sample, this clonotype turned up a few times. Its specificity is unknown. This CDR3 is built from 15 residues. Trimming removed 5 bases at V and 0 bases at J, with 11 bases between. The germline gives CDR1 SGHVS, CDR2 FNYEAQ. General study findings and limits: The secondary response peaked faster, at day 5 versus 15, but was weaker. At around 95% for CD4 and 75% to 90% for CD8, most primary-vaccination clones showed up again after the booster.

Researchers made TCR cDNA using 5'RACE template switching, and this step added a universal primer site and UMIs. TCRdb reprocessed the 5' RACE reads via MiXCR and lists one record per CDR3 protein. This repertoire shows about 150,000 distinct CDR3 sequences, roughly 6.4% found once; its top ten account for nearly 3%. The V gene is TRBV7-6, the J gene TRBJ1-5; D is undetermined. This sample comprised CD4+ T cells sorted from PBMCs, obtained on the day of the first yellow fever vaccination. This sequence originates from a man aged 18 to 29 who received the YFV17D yellow fever vaccine. CDR3 DNA: TGTGCCAGCAGCCCATTCGCAGATAGCAATCAGCCCCAGCATTTT. This codes for CASSPFADSNQPQHF.